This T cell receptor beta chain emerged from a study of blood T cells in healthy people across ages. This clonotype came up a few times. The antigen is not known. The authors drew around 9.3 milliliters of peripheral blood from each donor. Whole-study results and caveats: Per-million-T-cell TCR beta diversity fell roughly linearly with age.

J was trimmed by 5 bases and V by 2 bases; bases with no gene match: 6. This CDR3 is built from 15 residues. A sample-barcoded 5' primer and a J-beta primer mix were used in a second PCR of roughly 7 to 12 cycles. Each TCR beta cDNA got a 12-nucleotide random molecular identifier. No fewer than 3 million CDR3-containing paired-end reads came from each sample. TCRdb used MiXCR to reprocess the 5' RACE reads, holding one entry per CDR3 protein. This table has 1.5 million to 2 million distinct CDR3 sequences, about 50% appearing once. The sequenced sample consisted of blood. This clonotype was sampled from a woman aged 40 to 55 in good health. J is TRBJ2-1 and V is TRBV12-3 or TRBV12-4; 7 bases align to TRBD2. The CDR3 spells CASSLSGANNNEQFF. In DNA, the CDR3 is TGTGCCAGCAGTTTAAGCGGGGCCAACAACAATGAGCAGTTCTTC.